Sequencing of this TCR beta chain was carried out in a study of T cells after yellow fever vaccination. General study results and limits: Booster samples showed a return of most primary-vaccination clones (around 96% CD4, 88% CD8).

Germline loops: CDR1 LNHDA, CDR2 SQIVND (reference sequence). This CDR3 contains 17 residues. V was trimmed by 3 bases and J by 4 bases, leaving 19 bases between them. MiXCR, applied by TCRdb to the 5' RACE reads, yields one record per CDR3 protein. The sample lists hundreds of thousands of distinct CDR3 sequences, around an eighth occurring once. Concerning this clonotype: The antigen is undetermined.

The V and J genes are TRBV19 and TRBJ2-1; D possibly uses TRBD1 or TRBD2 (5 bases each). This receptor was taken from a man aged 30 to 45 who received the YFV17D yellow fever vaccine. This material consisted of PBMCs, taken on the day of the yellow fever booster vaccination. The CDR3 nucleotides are TGTGCCAGTAGTATGGTTGGGACGGGGCTAGTATACAATGAGCAGTTCTTC. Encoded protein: CASSMVGTGLVYNEQFF.